The 12 T cell receptor beta chains listed next were all sequenced from one sample in a study of T cells in Graves' hyperthyroidism and ophthalmopathy. From RNA transcripts, TCR beta CDR3 regions were amplified. RT-PCR in the first round (using the HTBI primer set) targeted the TCR CDR3. TCRdb reprocessed the multiplex PCR reads with MiXCR, giving one entry per CDR3 protein. The data show hundreds of thousands of distinct CDR3 sequences, nearly 45% seen once. The sample consisted of peripheral blood or thyroid tissue (not recorded which). The source is an adult man with Graves' disease, either hyperthyroidism or ophthalmopathy (not recorded which).

The rearrangement links TRBV7-9 to TRBJ2-7; the D call may be TRBD1 or TRBD2 (7 bases each). This CDR3 has 15 amino acids. In germline, CDR1 is SEHNR, CDR2 FQNEAQ (reference sequence). V was pared by 5 bases and J by 6 bases, with 20 bases between. The CDR3: CASSPGGRAGREQYF. In DNA form, the CDR3 reads TGTGCCAGCAGCCCAGGGGGGCGAGCGGGGCGCGAGCAGTACTTC.

J is TRBJ1-2 and V is TRBV9; 10 bases agree with TRBD1. Germline V gene data show CDR1 as SGDLS and CDR2 as YYNGEE. The CDR3 sequence is 15 residues long. With V trimmed by 3 bases and J by 3 bases, 5 bases remained unmatched. The CDR3 loop reads CASSAGGTGDYGYTF. CDR3 in DNA: TGTGCCAGCAGCGCCGGGGGGACAGGGGACTATGGCTACACCTTC.

The chain joins TRBV20-1 to TRBJ2-7; 9 bases match TRBD1. CDR1 is DFQATT and CDR2 is SNEGSKA in the germline V gene (reference sequence). The CDR3 runs to 14 residues. Germline trimming cut 6 bases from V and 6 bases from J; bases unmatched to any gene: 12. The chain's CDR3 is CSARPTGGAAEQYF. As DNA, the CDR3 is TGCAGTGCACGCCCGACAGGGGGGGCGGCCGAGCAGTACTTC.

This clonotype was seen ten or more times. The rearrangement links TRBV25-1 to TRBJ1-2; maybe TRBD1 (5 bases). Trimming cost V 0 bases and J 4 bases, with 6 bases left between them. The germline V gene has CDR1 MGHDK and CDR2 SYGVNS. The CDR3 has 13 amino acids. The chain's CDR3 is CASSEYGGYGYTF. CDR3 sequence (DNA): TGTGCCAGCAGTGAATATGGGGGCTATGGCTACACCTTC.

Points on this clonotype: At one end the junction does not follow the germline gene, possibly because of a read error. The rearrangement uses TRBV5-5 and TRBJ1-3; D unclear. The CDR3 length is 17 residues. CDR1 is SGHKS, CDR2 YYEKEE, per germline (reference sequence). The chain's CDR3 is CASSRAPTRGAGNTIYF. The CDR3 DNA reads TGCGCCAGCAGCCGAGCACCCACCAGAGGTGCTGGAAACACCATATATTTT.

The rearrangement uses TRBV24-1 and TRBJ1-2; TRBD1 might be the D (6 bases). CDR1 and CDR2 (germline): KGHDR, SFDVKD. V lost 2 bases and J 4 bases, leaving 7 bases between the germline ends. CDR3 size: 13 residues. CDR3 sequence (DNA): TGTGCCACCAGTGATTGGGGGCCCTATGGCTACACCTTC. This encodes CATSDWGPYGYTF.

This clonotype has only a few counts. The chain has TRBV7-2 and TRBJ2-7; the D gene is possibly TRBD1 (6 bases). The CDR3 runs 13 residues. Trimming shortened V by 5 bases and J by 4 bases, and 12 bases separated the two germline ends. Germline V gene sequence: CDR1 SGHTA, CDR2 FQGNSA. This CDR3 reads CASSNYQGYEQYF. The CDR3 DNA follows: TGTGCCAGCAGCAATTACCAGGGGTACGAGCAGTACTTC.

The chain couples TRBV11-2 to TRBJ1-4; 10 bases map to TRBD1. This CDR3 comprises 16 residues. CDR1 is SGHAT, CDR2 FQNNGV, per germline. With 3 bases clipped from V and 4 bases from J, the junction kept 5 bases outside the gene matches. The CDR3 nucleotides are TGTGCCAGCAGCTTGGGACAGGGGATGGGTAATGAAAAACTGTTTTTT. This sequence encodes CASSLGQGMGNEKLFF. The complete variable domain, with remaining parts taken from reference TRBV11-2 and TRBJ1-4, reads EAGVAQSPRYKIIEKRQSVAFWCNPISGHATLYWYQQILGQGPKLLIQFQNNGVVDDSQLPKDRFSAERLKGVDSTLKIQPAKLEDSAVYLCASSLGQGMGNEKLFFGSGTQLSVL.

This clonotype was detected a few times. This chain links TRBV9 with TRBJ2-5, with a tentative D call TRBD2 (5 bases). This CDR3 region has 15 residues. The V gene's germline CDR1 is SGDLS and CDR2 YYNGEE. V was cut by 4 bases and J by 1 base, with 14 bases left in between. CDR3 nucleotide sequence: TGTGCCAGCAGCTCCCTGGGGAGAGGCCAAGAGACCCAGTACTTC. It codes for CASSSLGRGQETQYF.

With respect to this clonotype: A read error may explain this, as a much larger clone is one base away. The rearrangement uses TRBV10-2 and TRBJ1-5; D unresolved. The germline V gene has CDR1 WSHSY and CDR2 SAAADI. The CDR3 runs to 14 residues. The chain's CDR3 is CANSVAGPRQPQHF. The CDR3 bases are TGCGCCAACAGTGTGGCAGGTCCTCGGCAGCCCCAGCATTTT.

This clonotype appeared many times. This sequence joins TRBV29-1 and TRBJ1-4, with TRBD1 as a possible D gene (6 bases). The CDR3 covers 12 residues. V shed 6 bases and J shed 8 bases, with 13 bases lying between them. Germline V gene sequence: CDR1 SQVTM, CDR2 ANQGSEA. The CDR3 here is CSVRRGEEKLFF. CDR3 nucleotide sequence: TGCAGCGTCCGCAGGGGTGAGGAAAAACTGTTTTTT.

The chain links TRBV10-3 to TRBJ1-1; 7 positions match TRBD1. Per the germline V gene, CDR1 is ENHRY and CDR2 is SYGVKD. The CDR3 is 13 amino acids. V dropped 7 bases and J dropped 6; count of bases not matched to a gene: 8. DNA for the CDR3: TGTGCCATCACCCCGAGACAGGGAGCTGAAGCTTTCTTT. Protein sequence: CAITPRQGAEAFF.